This paragraph covers one TCR beta chain sequence. The antigen is not known. This entry comes from a study of cytomegalovirus exposure and HLA in healthy donors. Points from the study as a whole: In a later analysis, TCR beta V- and J-gene trimming showed a link to a missense DCLRE1C variant. Some V segments (TRBV6-2 and TRBV6-3 among them) were excluded as indistinguishable. Common viral pathogens (according to a later analysis) appeared linked to several of the most significant clusters. According to a later analysis, donors in an Asian-associated ancestry cluster reportedly had fewer N-insertions than the 666-donor mean.

CDR1 and CDR2 (germline): SNHLY, FYNNEI. The V gene lost 7 bases and the J gene lost 3 bases, with 16 bases spanning the gap. This CDR3 contains 14 residues. PCR amplification relied on 60 Vbeta primers (plus 13 Jbeta primers). Method: immunoSEQ multiplex PCR; TCRdb's copy keeps in-frame clones and lacks some. The sample records more than 150,000 clones, about 81% being singletons. The specimen sequenced was PBMCs. The genes are TRBV2 and TRBJ2-7, with D tentatively TRBD1 (6 bases). The clonotype was recovered from a woman younger than 45 in good health and CMV-seronegative. CDR3 DNA sequence: TGTGCCAGCACCTCACAGGGTACTGGCTACGAGCAGTACTTC. Its protein product is CASTSQGTGYEQYF.